These 23 T cell receptor beta chains came from one sample sequenced in a study of spatial heterogeneity in lung cancer. Using its own MiXCR run on the 5' RACE reads, TCRdb lists one record per CDR3 protein. Of about 52,000 distinct CDR3 sequences in the sample, roughly 7.4% were seen once. Time point defined: blood at routine non-recurrence follow-up after resection. Sequencing covered unsorted whole RNA taken from tumor, nontumor lung or frozen PBMC. Sequencing used PBMCs, obtained at follow-up. The receptors shown here come from a female donor with early-stage non-small cell lung cancer.

This clonotype was counted at least ten times. V and J are TRBV7-9 and TRBJ1-5, with TRBD1 identical over 7 bases. Germline lookup yields CDR1 SEHNR and CDR2 FQNEAQ (reference sequence). This CDR3 contains 14 residues. Losses at the gene ends were 5 bases for V and 6 bases for J; bases not matched to a gene: 7. Written as DNA, the CDR3 is TGTGCCAGCAGCAGGGGGCGTCAAGGTCAGCCCCAGCATTTT. Amino acid sequence: CASSRGRQGQPQHF.

There are many counts of this clonotype. The genes are TRBV4-1 and TRBJ1-2; 10 positions agree with TRBD1. The CDR3 has 16 amino acids. CDR1 is MGHRA, CDR2 YSYEKL, per germline. V shed 1 base, J shed 4 bases, and the junction held 6 bases outside the gene matches. This CDR3 reads CASSQVGTGAFYGYTF. CDR3 sequence (DNA): TGCGCCAGCAGCCAAGTTGGGACAGGGGCCTTCTATGGCTACACCTTC.

At least ten counts were recorded for this clonotype. The V and J genes are TRBV28 and TRBJ2-7; D possibly matches TRBD1 or TRBD2 (6 bases each). Germline V gene lookup returns CDR1 MDHEN and CDR2 SYDVKM. The V gene lost 8 bases and the J gene lost 6 bases, with 11 bases spanning the gap. This CDR3 has 11 residues. CDR3 in DNA: TGTGCCAGCCCCGGAGGGGGCGAGCAGTACTTC. Translated: CASPGGGEQYF.

The rearrangement links TRBV20-1 to TRBJ1-2; D gene unclear. V lost 0 bases to trimming and J lost 4 bases, with 18 bases between them. The germline V gene encodes CDR1 DFQATT and CDR2 SNEGSKA (reference sequence). The CDR3 is made up of 16 amino acids. CDR3 residues: CSARDMAGRRPYGYTF. CDR3 in DNA: TGCAGTGCTAGAGATATGGCCGGCAGGCGTCCCTATGGCTACACCTTC.

The rearrangement uses TRBV5-1 and TRBJ1-2; TRBD1 is a possible D gene (6 bases). V lost 0 bases, J lost 1 base, and 13 bases lay in between. The CDR3 contains 16 residues. Germline V CDR1 and CDR2: SGHRS, YFSETQ. CDR3 in DNA: TGCGCCAGCAGCTTGGGACAGGTTGTTGGTAACTATGGCTACACCTTC. Translated, it gives CASSLGQVVGNYGYTF.

This clonotype ranks as medium-sized. The genes are TRBV6-5 and TRBJ2-1, with 10 positions matching TRBD1. The CDR3 runs to 14 residues. V lost 7 bases to trimming and J lost 7 bases; unmatched junction nucleotides: 7. CDR1 is MNHEY and CDR2 is SVGAGI in the germline V gene. The CDR3 bases are TGTGCCAGCACCAAGGGACAGGGGACGAATGAGCAGTTCTTC. As protein: CASTKGQGTNEQFF.

V usage is TRBV15 and J usage is TRBJ2-3; 9 bases are shared with TRBD1. Losses at the gene ends were 5 bases for V and 4 bases for J; bases not matched to a gene: 13. Germline V gene lookup returns CDR1 LNHNV and CDR2 YYDKDF (reference sequence). The CDR3 extends over 17 amino acids. The chain's CDR3 is CATSPSPGQGFADTQYF. The CDR3 nucleotides are TGTGCCACCAGCCCTTCCCCGGGACAGGGTTTCGCAGATACGCAGTATTTT.

The sample holds many counts of this clonotype. This chain connects TRBV19 to TRBJ1-5, with D tentatively TRBD1 (6 bases). In germline, CDR1 is LNHDA, CDR2 SQIVND (reference sequence). Trimming shortened V by 7 bases and J by 0 bases, and 19 bases separated the two germline ends. The CDR3 extends over 17 amino acids. The CDR3 loop reads CASKGRGDIHSNQPQHF. DNA of the CDR3: TGTGCCAGTAAGGGCAGGGGCGATATTCATAGCAATCAGCCCCAGCATTTT.

This clonotype was found a few times. The genes are TRBV24-1 and TRBJ1-1, with 8 bases fitting TRBD1. Germline assignment: CDR1 KGHDR and CDR2 SFDVKD. The CDR3 runs to 16 residues. V shed 2 bases, J shed 3 bases, and the junction held 7 bases outside the gene matches. The CDR3: CATSDSSGGWDTEAFF. CDR3 coding DNA: TGTGCCACCAGTGATTCGTCAGGGGGCTGGGACACTGAAGCTTTCTTT.

This clonotype was detected a few times. V and J are TRBV3-1 and TRBJ2-3; the match to TRBD2 covers 8 bases. This CDR3 has 16 residues. V trimming: 4 bases; J trimming: 4 bases; junction bases outside the gene matches: 10. Germline lookup yields CDR1 LGHDT and CDR2 YNNKEL (reference sequence). Written as DNA, the CDR3 is TGTGCCAGCAGCCCTCTAGGAAGCGGGGGTTCAGATACGCAGTATTTT. Protein sequence: CASSPLGSGGSDTQYF.

This clonotype has ten or more counts. The J gene is TRBJ1-1, the V gene TRBV7-3, with D possibly TRBD1 on 5 matching bases. Trimming cost V 0 bases and J 8 bases, with 7 bases left between them. The germline gives CDR1 SGHTA, CDR2 FQGTGA. The CDR3 has 12 residues. The CDR3 DNA is TGTGCCAGCAGCTTAACTGGGGGGGAAGCTTTCTTT. Its translation: CASSLTGGEAFF.

This clonotype has ten or more counts. The chain uses TRBV7-2 and TRBJ2-3; D is ambiguous. V was shortened by 1 base and J by 6 bases, with 2 bases between the two germline ends. This CDR3 spans 11 amino acids. CDR1 SGHTA and CDR2 FQGNSA come from the germline V gene. In nucleotides, the CDR3 is TGTGCCAGCAGCTTAGTGGATACGCAGTATTTT. Translated, it gives CASSLVDTQYF.

This chain uses TRBV20-1 with TRBJ1-2; 7 bases line up with TRBD1. This CDR3 contains 14 residues. Germline-derived CDR1 and CDR2 are DFQATT and SNEGSKA (reference sequence). Trimming took 2 bases from V and 0 from J; bases not matched to a gene: 3. The CDR3 DNA is TGCAGTGCTAGAAAAACAGGGGCTAACTATGGCTACACCTTC. Encoded protein: CSARKTGANYGYTF.

This clonotype was seen at least ten times. The chain joins TRBV29-1 to TRBJ2-5; perhaps TRBD2 as D (7 bases). Trimming stripped 5 bases from V and 2 bases from J, with 24 bases between. The germline gives CDR1 SQVTM, CDR2 ANQGSEA. The CDR3 sequence is 17 residues long. Here the CDR3 reads CSVSGDPGGGPQETQYF. DNA of the CDR3: TGCAGCGTTTCAGGGGACCCGGGGGGAGGCCCGCAAGAGACCCAGTACTTC.

The chain uses TRBV2 and TRBJ1-5; 7 bases are shared with TRBD1. J was trimmed by 0 bases and V by 6 bases; bases with no gene match: 2. CDR1 and CDR2 from the germline V gene are SNHLY and FYNNEI. CDR3 length: 14 amino acids. In nucleotides, the CDR3 is TGTGCCAGCAGGGGGACAGTTAGCAATCAGCCCCAGCATTTT. It is translated as CASRGTVSNQPQHF.

This clonotype was recorded many times. This chain connects TRBV2 to TRBJ1-1; 7 nucleotides agree with TRBD1. The V gene end was trimmed by 6 bases and the J gene end by 6 bases; junction bases not matched to a gene: 13. The length of the CDR3 is 15 residues. The germline V gene has CDR1 SNHLY and CDR2 FYNNEI. For the CDR3, the DNA is TGTGCCAGCAGCGGACCCTTACAGGGGAGGGCTGAAGCTTTCTTT. It encodes CASSGPLQGRAEAFF.

The table lists this clonotype with many counts. V is TRBV24-1 and J is TRBJ2-5; D gene unclear. Germline V lookup: CDR1 KGHDR, CDR2 SFDVKD. The CDR3 is made up of 12 amino acids. Trimming stripped 6 bases from V and 5 bases from J, with 9 bases between. For the CDR3, the DNA is TGTGCCACCAGTTCCGCCGGGGAGACCCAGTACTTC. Protein product: CATSSAGETQYF.

This clonotype was observed at least ten times. The chain joins TRBV15 to TRBJ2-5; D may be TRBD1 (5 bases). Per germline, CDR1 LNHNV and CDR2 YYDKDF (reference sequence). V was trimmed by 4 bases and J by 1 base, leaving 10 bases between them. The CDR3 is 14 amino acids. CDR3 DNA: TGTGCCACCAGCAAAGACAGTCGCCAAGAGACCCAGTACTTC. Its translation: CATSKDSRQETQYF.

This clonotype was seen at least ten times. The CDR3 DNA sequence: TGCAGCGTCATAAGGACTGAAGCTTTCTTT. Encoded protein: CSVIRTEAFF. V is TRBV29-1 and J is TRBJ1-1; unclear D gene. CDR1 SQVTM and CDR2 ANQGSEA come from the germline V gene. The CDR3 is made up of 10 amino acids. Deletions cut 6 bases from V and 5 bases from J, with 7 bases between.

This clonotype was recorded at least ten times. The chain couples TRBV7-8 to TRBJ1-4; D is possibly TRBD1 (6 bases). The germline gives CDR1 SGHVS, CDR2 FQNEAQ. V was shortened by 5 bases and J by 3 bases, with 13 bases between the two germline ends. This CDR3 is 15 amino acids long. CDR3 nucleotide sequence: TGTGCCAGCAGCCTCCGGGACATCCCTAATGAAAAACTGTTTTTT. It yields the protein CASSLRDIPNEKLFF.

The table lists this clonotype with a few counts. The chain joins TRBV27 to TRBJ1-2; no firm D call. Germline V gives CDR1 MNHEY, CDR2 SMNVEV (reference sequence). Trimming stripped 10 bases from V and 1 base from J, with 10 bases between. The CDR3 covers 12 residues. The CDR3 here is CATGNYNYGYTF. CDR3 coding DNA: TGTGCCACCGGAAACTATAACTATGGCTACACCTTC.

J is TRBJ2-3 and V is TRBV6-1; TRBD1 matches at 8 bases. CDR1 is MNHNS and CDR2 is SASEGT in the germline V gene. This CDR3 has 17 amino acids. The V segment lost 3 bases and the J segment 4 bases; nucleotides outside the gene matches: 12. CDR3 DNA: TGTGCCAGCAGTGAGCAGGACAGGGCCCTGGGGGCAGATACGCAGTATTTT. As protein: CASSEQDRALGADTQYF.

This clonotype was seen repeatedly, ten times or more. V gene TRBV6-1 combines with J gene TRBJ2-7; D is perhaps TRBD2 (5 bases). Germline V gene data show CDR1 as MNHNS and CDR2 as SASEGT. V gave up 7 bases and J gave up 6 bases, with 19 bases separating them. CDR3 length: 14 residues. The DNA for the CDR3 is TGTGCCAGCAATCCTTGGACGGTGGCGGGCGAGCAGTACTTC. It encodes CASNPWTVAGEQYF.